Below are 29 T cell receptor beta chains sequenced from a single sample in a study of Graves' ophthalmopathy and Graves' hyperthyroidism. Amplification of the TCR beta CDR3 regions used RNA transcripts (as template). After a first-round RT-PCR with HTBI primers, a second-round multiplex PCR was run. MiXCR, applied by TCRdb to the multiplex PCR reads, yields one record per CDR3 protein. Found here are 660,000 or so distinct CDR3 sequences, roughly 39% of them singletons; the top ten hold 2.5% to 3.5%. Sequenced: peripheral blood. These receptors originate from an adult man with Graves' ophthalmopathy.

As for this clonotype: This could be a read error, since a much larger clone is one nucleotide away. The chain combines TRBV5-1 with TRBJ1-2, with 12 bases matching TRBD1. Germline values: CDR1 SGHRS, CDR2 YFSETQ. This CDR3 is 15 amino acids long. This CDR3 reads CANSPGTGGEYGYTF. The CDR3 DNA reads TGCGCCAACAGCCCCGGGACAGGGGGCGAATATGGCTACACCTTC.

The CDR3 nucleotides read TGTGCCAGCAGCTTAGGGGGGGGACTAGCGGGGGCCTCAACCGGCACAGATACGCAGTATTTT. The encoded protein is CASSLGGGLAGASTGTDTQYF. The chain has TRBV7-2 and TRBJ2-3; 14 nucleotides line up with TRBD2. V was clipped by 1 base and J by 1 base; unmatched bases: 13. The CDR3 has 21 residues. Germline CDR1 is SGHTA and CDR2 is FQGNSA.

As for this clonotype: At one boundary the junction diverges from the germline segment, which might be a read error. The chain links TRBV7-3 to TRBJ1-1, with no clear D. Per the germline V gene, CDR1 is SGHTA and CDR2 is FQGTGA. This CDR3 is built from 15 residues. This chain's CDR3 is CASSQNLGMNTEAFF. CDR3 nucleotide sequence: TGCGCCAGCAGCCAGAATCTTGGGATGAACACTGAAGCTTTCTTT.

The chain uses TRBV25-1 and TRBJ1-1; D unresolved. The CDR3 contains 18 residues. In germline, CDR1 is MGHDK, CDR2 SYGVNS. V was clipped by 0 bases and J by 0 bases, with 17 bases between them. The CDR3 is CASSEYGSVARLNTEAFF. The CDR3 DNA reads as TGTGCCAGCAGTGAATACGGCAGCGTCGCCAGGCTGAACACTGAAGCTTTCTTT. The variable domain in full, with the rest retrieved from reference TRBV25-1 and TRBJ1-1, is EADIYQTPRYLVIGTGKKITLECSQTMGHDKMYWYQQDPGMELHLIHYSYGVNSTEKGDLSSESTVSRIRTEHFPLTLESARPSHTSQYLCASSEYGSVARLNTEAFFGQGTRLTVV.

Turning to this clonotype: A junction end diverges from the germline sequence, so it may reflect a read error. Here the CDR3 reads CASRTVRGGKLSSYNSPLHF. The CDR3 DNA sequence: TGTGCCAGCAGAACAGTTCGCGGGGGAAAGTTGAGCTCCTATAATTCACCCCTCCACTTT. This rearrangement joins TRBV10-2 to TRBJ1-6, with TRBD1 as a possible D gene (5 bases). The germline CDR1 and CDR2 sequences are WSHSY and SAAADI. This CDR3 comprises 20 residues.

The chain recombines TRBV20-1 with TRBJ1-3, with 12 bases fitting TRBD1. The CDR3 length is 16 residues. After removal of 5 bases from V and 8 bases from J, the junction contained 13 bases not matched to a gene. The germline CDR1 and CDR2 sequences are DFQATT and SNEGSKA (reference sequence). CDR3 in amino acids: CSAGAGTGGGGYTIYF. The CDR3 coding sequence is TGCAGTGCTGGGGCCGGGACAGGGGGCGGTGGCTACACCATATATTTT.

Many counts were recorded for this clonotype. The chain has TRBV24-1 and TRBJ2-2; tentatively, D is TRBD1 (6 bases). V dropped 3 bases and J dropped 5 bases, with 12 bases sitting between them. This CDR3 comprises 15 residues. Germline V lookup: CDR1 KGHDR, CDR2 SFDVKD. The CDR3 sequence: CATSDRTALTGELFF. CDR3 bases: TGTGCCACCAGTGATAGGACAGCCTTGACCGGGGAGCTGTTTTTT.

Remarks on this clonotype: Mismatch with germline at one junction end may stem from a read error. The chain couples TRBV20-1 to TRBJ2-5, with D unresolved. Germline loops: CDR1 DFQATT, CDR2 SNEGSKA (reference sequence). The CDR3 contains 9 residues. The CDR3, as DNA: TGCAGTGTGGTAGAGATCCAGTACTTC. It yields the protein CSVVEIQYF.

The CDR3, as DNA: TGTGCCATCAGTATGGACAGCAAACTGTTTTTT. Residues: CAISMDSKLFF. This rearrangement joins TRBV10-3 to TRBJ1-4; a possible D gene is TRBD1 (6 bases). V gave up 5 bases and J gave up 11 bases, with 9 bases separating them. The CDR3 contains 11 residues. From germline, CDR1 is ENHRY and CDR2 SYGVKD.

This clonotype was seen a single time. This CDR3 reads CASSLGHSRFLHEQYF. CDR3 coding DNA: TGTGCCAGCAGTTTAGGGCACTCTCGGTTCCTCCACGAGCAGTACTTC. The genes are TRBV12-3 or TRBV12-4 and TRBJ2-7; D is unclear. This CDR3 is 16 amino acids long. V was trimmed by 1 base and J by 5 bases, leaving 18 bases between them.

V and J are TRBV20-1 and TRBJ2-7, with 7 bases aligning to TRBD1. This CDR3 is 12 amino acids long. V gave up 0 bases and J gave up 9 bases; unmatched junction bases: 5. Germline V gene sequence: CDR1 DFQATT, CDR2 SNEGSKA (reference sequence). The DNA for the CDR3 is TGCAGTGCTAGAGATCGGCAGGGGGTGCAGTACTTC. It codes for CSARDRQGVQYF.

The chain combines TRBV20-1 with TRBJ1-3, with a possible D match to TRBD1 (5 bases). The germline CDR1 and CDR2 sequences are DFQATT and SNEGSKA (reference sequence). This CDR3 is 13 amino acids long. With 5 bases removed from V and 2 bases from J, the gap between germline ends came to 10 bases. CDR3: CSARGGTGNTIYF. CDR3 nucleotide sequence: TGCAGTGCTCGGGGGGGTACTGGAAACACCATATATTTT.

This clonotype came up many times. V is TRBV19 and J is TRBJ1-5; TRBD1 matches 9 bases. CDR3 length: 16 amino acids. Germline V gives CDR1 LNHDA, CDR2 SQIVND (reference sequence). V trimming: 6 bases; J trimming: 5 bases; junction bases outside the gene matches: 11. The CDR3 bases are TGTGCCAGTAGCTCCTCACCGGGACAGGGCTATCAGCCCCAGCATTTT. This encodes CASSSSPGQGYQPQHF.

Ten or more counts support this clonotype. V and J are TRBV29-1 and TRBJ2-7; 10 positions match TRBD1. Trimming removed 4 bases from V and 2 bases from J; junction bases left unmatched: 5. CDR1 is SQVTM, CDR2 ANQGSEA, per germline. The CDR3 runs to 14 residues. CDR3 sequence (DNA): TGCAGCGTTGGGGGGACAGGGGTCACCTACGAGCAGTACTTC. This sequence encodes CSVGGTGVTYEQYF.

The sample holds a few counts of this clonotype. The gene calls are TRBV5-6 and TRBJ2-5, with 10 bases that match TRBD2. Germline V CDR1 and CDR2: SGHDT, YYEEEE. The V gene end was trimmed by 1 base and the J gene end by 2 bases; junction bases not matched to a gene: 5. This CDR3 has 16 residues. DNA of the CDR3: TGTGCCAGCAGCTTGTTTACTAGCGGGGATCAAGAGACCCAGTACTTC. It codes for CASSLFTSGDQETQYF.

There are many counts of this clonotype. The CDR3 DNA reads as TGCGCCAGCAGCCCGAGATACCCGAACACTGAAGCTTTCTTT. Its translation is CASSPRYPNTEAFF. V and J are TRBV5-1 and TRBJ1-1; the D is unclear. The length of the CDR3 is 14 residues. The V gene's germline CDR1 is SGHRS and CDR2 YFSETQ. Trimming took off 4 bases at V and 1 base at J, with 11 bases between the two ends.

This chain links TRBV7-3 with TRBJ1-6; 8 nucleotides line up with TRBD1. The trim removed 2 bases at V and 10 bases at J, leaving 10 bases unmatched. Germline lookup yields CDR1 SGHTA and CDR2 FQGTGA. There are 16 residues in the CDR3. This chain's CDR3 is CASSLAATGDRSPLHF. CDR3 in DNA: TGTGCCAGCAGCTTAGCGGCGACAGGGGATAGATCACCCCTCCACTTT.

This clonotype was seen at least ten times. The chain is built from TRBV5-1 and TRBJ2-7; 9 bases are shared with TRBD2. The junction had 10 bases not matched to a gene; V was cut back by 5 bases and J by 7 bases. The CDR3 totals 14 residues. Germline V lookup: CDR1 SGHRS, CDR2 YFSETQ. This CDR3 is CASSSGRPEREQYF. The CDR3 DNA reads TGCGCCAGCAGTAGCGGGAGACCCGAACGAGAGCAGTACTTC.

The table lists this clonotype with many counts. The rearrangement uses TRBV7-9 and TRBJ1-4; 8 bases map to TRBD1. From germline, CDR1 is SEHNR and CDR2 FQNEAQ (reference sequence). Germline trimming cut 1 base from V and 2 bases from J; bases unmatched to any gene: 9. The CDR3 contains 18 residues. The CDR3, as DNA: TGTGCCAGCAGCTTAGACGGACAGGGTAGATCCACTAATGAAAAACTGTTTTTT. Amino acid sequence: CASSLDGQGRSTNEKLFF.

The sample holds many counts of this clonotype. The chain carries TRBV5-1 and TRBJ1-3, with 7 nucleotides matching TRBD1. Germline CDR1 reads SGHRS; CDR2 reads YFSETQ. The CDR3 covers 16 residues. Trimming cost V 3 bases and J 0 bases; bases outside gene matches: 6. The CDR3 DNA reads as TGCGCCAGCAGCTCGGGACAGTTCCGCTCTGGAAACACCATATATTTT. It specifies CASSSGQFRSGNTIYF.

Worth noting for this clonotype: Since no conserved phenylalanine or tryptophan closes the CDR3, a read error is the likely cause. V gene TRBV20-1 combines with J gene TRBJ1-1, with D hard to call. The CDR3 totals 13 residues. Germline assignment: CDR1 DFQATT and CDR2 SNEGSKA (reference sequence). V shed 0 bases and J shed 5 bases, with 10 bases lying between them. CDR3 bases: TGCAGTGCTAGAGAAGCCGTAGGTACTGAAGCTTTCGTT. It is translated as CSAREAVGTEAFV.

In this sample, this clonotype turned up many times. This chain joins TRBV7-3 and TRBJ2-5; D call uncertain. The CDR3 runs to 15 residues. CDR1 SGHTA and CDR2 FQGTGA come from the germline V gene. The V gene lost 1 base and the J gene lost 4 bases, with 13 bases spanning the gap. The CDR3, as DNA: TGTGCCAGCAGCTTAAATGGCTGGGTGGCAGAGACCCAGTACTTC. It encodes CASSLNGWVAETQYF. Together with reference TRBV7-3 and TRBJ2-5, the CDR3 gives the full variable domain: GAGVSQTPSNKVTEKGKYVELRCDPISGHTALYWYRQSLGQGPEFLIYFQGTGAADDSGLPNDRFFAVRPEGSVSTLKIQRTERGDSAVYLCASSLNGWVAETQYFGPGTRLLVL.

This clonotype appeared many times. The chain employs TRBV5-1 and TRBJ1-2, with 9 positions matching TRBD1. CDR1 is SGHRS and CDR2 is YFSETQ in the germline V gene. J gave up 8 bases and V 0 bases, and 5 bases lay outside the gene matches. CDR3 length: 14 amino acids. In nucleotides, the CDR3 is TGCGCCAGCAGCTTGGCTACAGGGGGCGCGGGCTACACCTTC. It yields the protein CASSLATGGAGYTF.

This clonotype was counted ten times or more. The chain links TRBV7-9 to TRBJ1-3, with D uncertain. The CDR3 has 16 residues. CDR1 and CDR2 (germline): SEHNR, FQNEAQ (reference sequence). The V end was cut by 4 bases, the J end by 1 base, with 14 bases between. The CDR3 bases are TGTGCCAGCAGCTGGTACACGCCGGTATCTGGAAACACCATATATTTT. Residues: CASSWYTPVSGNTIYF.

Of note for this clonotype: One end of the junction fails to match germline, which may point to a read error. This chain uses TRBV7-2 with TRBJ1-1; D call uncertain. Germline CDR1 is SGHTA and CDR2 is FQGNSA. This CDR3 has 13 residues. CDR3 region: CAGRLAGNTEAFF. The CDR3 DNA reads as TGTGCCGGCAGACTCGCCGGGAACACTGAAGCTTTCTTT. The full variable domain, in which reference TRBV7-2 and TRBJ1-1 provide the parts outside the CDR3, is GAGVSQSPSNKVTEKGKDVELRCDPISGHTALYWYRQSLGQGLEFLIYFQGNSAPDKSGLPSDRFSAERTGGSVSTLTIQRTQQEDSAVYLCAGRLAGNTEAFFGQGTRLTVV.

The chain employs TRBV29-1 and TRBJ2-5, with D possibly matching TRBD2 (5 bases). The CDR3 is 16 residues long. The germline V and J ends were trimmed by 5 bases and 5 bases, with 24 bases remaining between them. Germline V gene sequence: CDR1 SQVTM, CDR2 ANQGSEA. In DNA, the CDR3 is TGCAGCGTTTTCCTGGAGGCTAATGAAATTAAGGAGACCCAGTACTTC. This translates into CSVFLEANEIKETQYF.

The V and J genes are TRBV9 and TRBJ1-5; 9 positions agree with TRBD1. This CDR3 has 13 residues. With 3 bases clipped from V and 14 bases from J, the junction kept 9 bases outside the gene matches. Germline V gives CDR1 SGDLS, CDR2 YYNGEE. The CDR3 nucleotides are TGTGCCAGCAGCGCCGGGACAGGGAAGTACGAGCATTTT. This gives the protein CASSAGTGKYEHF.

This clonotype was seen a handful of times. Here the CDR3 DNA reads TGTGCCAGCCTGAGGGTAGCGGGGGCGTACGAGCAGTACTTC. Amino acids: CASLRVAGAYEQYF. This sequence joins TRBV6-5 and TRBJ2-7; 9 bases are a match to TRBD2. In germline, CDR1 is MNHEY, CDR2 SVGAGI. CDR3 length equals 14 residues. Trimming took 8 bases from V and 4 from J; bases not matched to a gene: 9.

A word on this clonotype: This may be a read error, as it is one base from a much larger clone. The chain combines TRBV7-2 with TRBJ1-6, with D maybe TRBD1 (5 bases). The germline V gene has CDR1 SGHTA and CDR2 FQGNSA. The ends were cut back, 5 bases at V and 10 bases at J, with 9 bases in the middle. This CDR3 has 12 residues. CDR3: CASSQKGSPLHF. The DNA for the CDR3 is TGTGCCAGCAGCCAAAAGGGGTCACCCCTCCACTTT. The entire variable domain, with the rest obtained from reference TRBV7-2 and TRBJ1-6, is as follows: GAGVSQSPSNKVTEKGKDVELRCDPISGHTALYWYRQSLGQGLEFLIYFQGNSAPDKSGLPSDRFSAERTGGSVSTLTIQRTQQEDSAVYLCASSQKGSPLHFGNGTRLTVT.